This is a list of T cell receptor beta chains from one sample in a study of T cell responses to AZD1222 COVID-19 vaccine. Profiling relied on immunoSEQ multiplex PCR, and the TCRdb table lists in-frame clones only, not all of them. This sample yields 150,000 or so clones, of which 90% are seen a single time; more than 1.3% belongs to the top ten. The input for sequencing was peripheral blood, taken on day 0 of AZD1222 vaccination. Every receptor here comes from an adult in good health. Both conserved end residues are part of each CDR3. Clone size is not always given. Where it is, it says once, few, many or a class for expanded clones.

TRBV4-1,.,CASSQVGTNYGYTF
TRBV28,.,CGTSRSGQNSPLHF
TRBV6-4,.,CASSEEGFSGREQFF
TRBV6-5,.,CASSYSRAGLAYEQYF
TRBV28,.,CVCGAIPYGYTF
TRBV27,.,CASSPGTAGTQYF
TRBV5-1,.,CASRRETNEQFF
TRBV2,.,CASSEDRGSGNTIYF
TRBV27,.,CASSRGRNSYTF
TRBV13,.,CASSSPGAVDGAFF
TRBV6-4,once,CASRASGNYGYTF
TRBV29-1,.,CSATAGEGDQPQHF
TRBV27,.,CASSLRSKESGNTIYF
TRBV6-1,.,CASSYGSGTEAFF
TRBV7-8,few,CASSFAGGGNQPQHF
TRBV6-6,.,CASSYFPDRPVEAFF
TRBV7-2,.,CASIPGQGNSPLHF
TRBV28,once,CASSSLGLAYQQYF
TRBV3-1/TRBV3-2,.,CASSQDFSTSGIRIYF
TRBV21-1,.,CASSKIGQGGNQPQHF
TRBV29-1,.,CSVPGQGSEQYF
TRBV28,.,CASSLRVGGYTF
TRBV5-1,.,CASSLGRTVNTEAFF
TRBV7-9,.,CASSLDPYGDGNTIYF
TRBV6-5,.,CASSYDQAGAQFF
TRBV5-1,.,CASSSQGDQPQHF
TRBV5-6,.,CASRLGTALGGYTF
TRBV13,.,CASRSGGDTDTQYF
TRBV28,.,CASKVSVSYEQYF
TRBV27,.,CASSFGGGRNYGYTF
TRBV2,.,CASIGLEQFF
TRBV5-4,few,CASSIWDRGNNQPQHF
TRBV3-1/TRBV3-2,.,CASSQAGIEQYF
TRBV28,.,CASSFGRKNTEAFF
TRBV28,few,CASSSQGLNNSPLHF
TRBV18,.,CASSQFPGQGYEQYF
TRBV2,.,CASSEAVAGYNQPQHF
TRBV7-9,.,CASSLGTGQGNEQYF
TRBV3-1/TRBV3-2,.,CASSPSKEQFF
TRBV19,.,CASSNRGNSNQPQHF
TRBV7-3,.,CASSKTSYNEQFF
TRBV18,.,CASSSGFSDSPLHF
TRBV2,.,CASKGARTVSSGANVLTF
TRBV29-1,.,CSVQGVHGNTIYF
TRBV5-6,.,CASSLVSVGGYGYTF
TRBV19,.,CASSFSSGNTIYF
TRBV24-1,.,CATSDPQDRGEETQYF
TRBV19,.,CASSMGQSLREKLFF